These 24 T cell receptor beta chains originate from one sample sequenced in a study of CD8 T cells in acute hepatitis C reinfection. Whole-study findings and limits: All groups preferentially used TRBV04 and TRBV06, which was not due to overrepresentation in the naive pool.

Clones were sequenced by immunoSEQ multiplex PCR, and TCRdb holds only the in-frame ones, with some missing. The sample has roughly 1,500 clones, under 60% seen once. Time point reported: acute HCV infection, within 168 days of estimated infection date. Sequencing of hepatitis C virus-specific cells was done ex vivo rather than after in vitro expansion. This material consisted of HCV NS3-1073 tetramer-sorted CD8+ T cells from PBMCs, taken during acute infection. The receptors were gathered from a woman younger than 35 who spontaneously cleared hepatitis C infection.

Concerning this clone: The sample holds other DNA sequences that translate to the same CDR3. V gene TRBV4-2 combines with J gene TRBJ2-1; TRBD2 aligns across 12 bases. The CDR3 consists of 15 residues. Trimming took 3 bases from V and 7 from J; bases not matched to a gene: 4. Germline V CDR1 and CDR2: LGHNA, YNFKEQ. The CDR3 DNA is TGTGCCAGCAGCCACGAACTAGCGGGAGGAAATGAGCAGTTCTTC. Its translation is CASSHELAGGNEQFF.

As regards this clone: Possible read error: a much larger clone is one base away. This rearrangement joins TRBV4-2 to TRBJ2-1; 8 bases map to TRBD2. V trimming: 0 bases; J trimming: 6 bases; junction bases outside the gene matches: 16. Germline lookup yields CDR1 LGHNA and CDR2 YNFKEQ. The CDR3 contains 19 residues. For the CDR3, the DNA is TGTGCCAGCAGCCAAGAGGCGTCAAGCGGGAGTCCGAACCTCAATGAGCAGTTCTTC. Translation: CASSQEASSGSPNLNEQFF.

This clone has only one observation. The chain carries TRBV29-1 and TRBJ2-1, with 10 bases aligning to TRBD2. J was trimmed by 5 bases and V by 6 bases; bases with no gene match: 7. This CDR3 contains 14 residues. Germline lookup yields CDR1 SQVTM and CDR2 ANQGSEA. The CDR3 DNA reads TGCAGCGTCGCACTAGCGGGGAAGGACAATGAGCAGTTCTTC. Amino acids: CSVALAGKDNEQFF.

The chain uses TRBV15 and TRBJ2-2; weak D call: TRBD1 (6 bases). This CDR3 has 16 residues. Germline values: CDR1 LNHNV, CDR2 YYDKDF (reference sequence). The V and J ends lost 3 bases and 1 base respectively, with 12 bases between them. Here the CDR3 reads CATSSPTGQNTGELFF. DNA for the CDR3: TGTGCCACCAGCAGTCCGACAGGCCAGAACACCGGGGAGCTGTTTTTT. Full variable domain (missing parts from reference TRBV15 and TRBJ2-2): DAMVIQNPRYQVTQFGKPVTLSCSQTLNHNVMYWYQQKSSQAPKLLFHYYDKDFNNEADTPDNFQSRRPNTSFCFLDIRSPGLGDTAMYLCATSSPTGQNTGELFFGEGSRLTVL.

This clone appeared once. The chain links TRBV6-4 to TRBJ1-2; D is possibly TRBD1 (5 bases). There are 14 residues in the CDR3. The germline V gene encodes CDR1 MRHNA and CDR2 SNTAGT. V gave up 5 bases and J gave up 3 bases, with 13 bases separating them. The CDR3 nucleotides are TGTGCCAGCAGTTCGTCCGGGGACGACTATGGCTACACCTTC. Amino acid sequence: CASSSSGDDYGYTF.

The chain carries TRBV30 and TRBJ1-1, with 7 nucleotides matching TRBD1. CDR3 length: 13 residues. Germline CDR1 is GTSNPN and CDR2 is SVGIG (reference sequence). J lost 7 bases, V lost 0 bases, and 5 bases had no gene match. The CDR3 sequence: CAWSVPTGIEAFF. CDR3 coding DNA: TGTGCCTGGAGTGTACCGACAGGGATTGAAGCTTTCTTT.

The chain carries TRBV28 and TRBJ1-1, with D possibly being TRBD1 (5 bases). There are 15 residues in the CDR3. The germline CDR1 and CDR2 sequences are MDHEN and SYDVKM. Trimming pared 6 bases from V and 3 bases from J, leaving 17 bases between. CDR3 in DNA: TGTGCCAGCAGATTCCAGGGTATGGGGGACACTGAAGCTTTCTTT. Its translation is CASRFQGMGDTEAFF.

The V and J genes are TRBV7-8 and TRBJ2-3; tentative D call: TRBD2 (6 bases). V lost 1 base and J 4 bases, leaving 15 bases between the germline ends. There are 16 residues in the CDR3. Germline loops: CDR1 SGHVS, CDR2 FQNEAQ. The chain's CDR3 is CASSLDPRDLPDTQYF. CDR3 nucleotide sequence: TGTGCCAGCAGCTTAGATCCGCGGGATTTGCCAGATACGCAGTATTTT.

This clone was recorded only once. The CDR3 region is CASSHQTGEYEQYF. The CDR3 DNA sequence: TGTGCCAGCAGCCACCAGACAGGAGAATACGAGCAGTACTTC. The chain recombines TRBV14 with TRBJ2-7, with TRBD1 as a possible D gene (6 bases). The CDR3 has 14 amino acids. Germline lookup yields CDR1 SGHDN and CDR2 FVKESK. V was clipped by 3 bases and J by 4 bases, with 13 bases between them.

CDR3 loop: CASGTGGRLLEQFF. CDR3 nucleotide sequence: TGTGCCAGCGGAACGGGAGGTAGATTGCTTGAGCAGTTCTTC. The chain links TRBV7-8 to TRBJ2-1; 7 positions agree with TRBD2. The junction had 13 bases not matched to a gene; V was cut back by 8 bases and J by 9 bases. Germline V CDR1 and CDR2: SGHVS, FQNEAQ. This CDR3 has 14 residues.

The chain links TRBV7-8 to TRBJ1-1; no reliable D call. Germline CDR1 SGHVS, CDR2 FQNEAQ. Trimming stripped 7 bases from V and 6 bases from J, with 15 bases between. This CDR3 has 13 residues. CDR3 amino acids: CASNSGRESEAFF. DNA of the CDR3: TGTGCCAGCAACTCTGGGCGGGAGTCTGAAGCTTTCTTT.

The chain couples TRBV9 to TRBJ2-6; unclear D gene. Trimming took off 3 bases at V and 1 base at J, with 2 bases between the two ends. Germline V gene sequence: CDR1 SGDLS, CDR2 YYNGEE. The CDR3 has 13 residues. The CDR3 is CASSESGANVLTF. DNA for the CDR3: TGTGCCAGCAGCGAATCTGGGGCCAACGTCCTGACTTTC.

The chain carries TRBV19 and TRBJ2-5; weak D call: TRBD2 (5 bases). Trimming removed 4 bases from V and 1 base from J, with 19 bases in between. Germline V gene data show CDR1 as LNHDA and CDR2 as SQIVND (reference sequence). The CDR3 runs 17 residues. The CDR3 loop is CASSTLLGRAFQETQYF. The CDR3 DNA sequence: TGTGCCAGTAGTACATTATTGGGGAGAGCCTTCCAAGAGACCCAGTACTTC.

The V gene is TRBV18, the J gene TRBJ2-7, with 7 bases lining up with TRBD2. V lost 5 bases to trimming and J lost 1 base; unmatched junction nucleotides: 11. Germline-derived CDR1 and CDR2 are KGHSH and LQKENI. CDR3 length: 16 residues. The CDR3 protein is CASSTLGQGGSYEQYF. CDR3 DNA: TGTGCCAGCTCAACACTCGGGCAGGGAGGGTCCTACGAGCAGTACTTC.

V gene TRBV7-3 combines with J gene TRBJ1-1; D is uncertain. This CDR3 comprises 13 residues. Germline CDR1 reads SGHTA; CDR2 reads FQGTGA. V gave up 5 bases and J gave up 1 base, with 8 bases separating them. As DNA, the CDR3 is TGTGCCAGCAGCCACGAGGAGAACACTGAAGCTTTCTTT. Translation gives CASSHEENTEAFF.

J is TRBJ2-7 and V is TRBV7-2, with 9 positions matching TRBD2. Germline assignment: CDR1 SGHTA and CDR2 FQGNSA. There are 17 residues in the CDR3. The trim removed 0 bases at V and 1 base at J, leaving 7 bases unmatched. The CDR3 DNA reads TGTGCCAGCAGCTTAGCTCGCTCTAGCGGGGAATCCTACGAGCAGTACTTC. Translation: CASSLARSSGESYEQYF.

V and J are TRBV7-3 and TRBJ1-1; a weak D match, TRBD1 (5 bases). V dropped 5 bases and J dropped 4 bases, with 11 bases sitting between them. CDR1 is SGHTA and CDR2 is FQGTGA in the germline V gene. The CDR3 runs 13 residues. CDR3 in amino acids: CASSPLGGTEAFF. CDR3 bases: TGTGCCAGCAGCCCCCTGGGGGGCACTGAAGCTTTCTTT. Drawing the rest from reference TRBV7-3 and TRBJ1-1, the complete variable domain is GAGVSQTPSNKVTEKGKYVELRCDPISGHTALYWYRQSLGQGPEFLIYFQGTGAADDSGLPNDRFFAVRPEGSVSTLKIQRTERGDSAVYLCASSPLGGTEAFFGQGTRLTVV.

Comment on this clone: This CDR3 is also generated by other DNA sequences in the sample. The chain links TRBV11-2 to TRBJ2-7; 9 nucleotides agree with TRBD2. The ends lost 6 bases at V and 2 bases at J; junction bases unmatched: 11. Germline V gene data show CDR1 as SGHAT and CDR2 as FQNNGV. The CDR3 loop spans 16 amino acids. Written as DNA, the CDR3 is TGTGCCAGCAGTCAAGGGCGGGGGGGGGACGCCTACGAGCAGTACTTC. It yields the protein CASSQGRGGDAYEQYF.

The V gene is TRBV10-2, the J gene TRBJ2-1; D is possibly TRBD1 (5 bases). The germline CDR1 and CDR2 sequences are WSHSY and SAAADI. Trimming pared 6 bases from V and 3 bases from J, leaving 21 bases between. This CDR3 comprises 17 residues. CDR3 region: CASSLAPGVDNYNEQFF. CDR3 bases: TGCGCCAGCAGCCTGGCGCCCGGCGTGGACAACTACAATGAGCAGTTCTTC.

The chain recombines TRBV10-3 with TRBJ2-7; the match to TRBD1 covers 7 bases. The germline gives CDR1 ENHRY, CDR2 SYGVKD. This CDR3 has 15 amino acids. The V segment lost 5 bases and the J segment 0 bases; nucleotides outside the gene matches: 7. The chain's CDR3 is CAISSPDRNSYEQYF. The CDR3 DNA follows: TGTGCCATCAGTTCCCCGGACAGGAACTCCTACGAGCAGTACTTC.

This clone is labeled as medium-sized (0.01 to 0.1%). The rearrangement uses TRBV6-1 and TRBJ2-7, with a possible D match to TRBD2 (5 bases). Germline V gene data show CDR1 as MNHNS and CDR2 as SASEGT. The CDR3 has 17 residues. Deletions cut 3 bases from V and 4 bases from J, with 22 bases between. The CDR3: CASSDLASPRMLYEQYF. In DNA form, the CDR3 reads TGTGCCAGCAGTGATCTAGCTAGCCCACGTATGTTATACGAGCAGTACTTC.

The V call is TRBV29-1, the J call TRBJ2-5, with D possibly matching TRBD2 (7 bases). CDR3 length equals 14 residues. Deletions cut 4 bases from V and 5 bases from J, with 17 bases between. Germline V lookup: CDR1 SQVTM, CDR2 ANQGSEA. The chain's CDR3 is CSVGPEGGAETQYF. The CDR3 DNA follows: TGCAGCGTTGGACCGGAGGGGGGGGCGGAGACCCAGTACTTC. Drawing the rest from reference TRBV29-1 and TRBJ2-5, the complete variable domain is SAVISQKPSRDICQRGTSLTIQCQVDSQVTMMFWYRQQPGQSLTLIATANQGSEATYESGFVIDKFPISRPNLTFSTLTVSNMSPEDSSIYLCSVGPEGGAETQYFGPGTRLLVL.

The chain uses TRBV2 and TRBJ2-1, with 11 bases fitting TRBD1. The CDR3 has 16 residues. The V and J ends lost 0 bases and 5 bases, in that order; junction bases with no gene match: 3. Germline loops: CDR1 SNHLY, CDR2 FYNNEI. The CDR3 DNA follows: TGTGCCAGCAGTGAAGCTAGGGACAGGGGGGACAATGAGCAGTTCTTC. It encodes CASSEARDRGDNEQFF.

For this clone: Other DNA sequences in this specimen translate into the identical CDR3. This chain uses TRBV14 with TRBJ2-2; TRBD2 is a possible D gene (6 bases). V shed 0 bases and J shed 4 bases, with 15 bases lying between them. Germline V lookup: CDR1 SGHDN, CDR2 FVKESK. This CDR3 region has 17 residues. DNA for the CDR3: TGTGCCAGCAGCCAAGATCTCGGACTATCCTTCACCGGGGAGCTGTTTTTT. It encodes CASSQDLGLSFTGELFF.